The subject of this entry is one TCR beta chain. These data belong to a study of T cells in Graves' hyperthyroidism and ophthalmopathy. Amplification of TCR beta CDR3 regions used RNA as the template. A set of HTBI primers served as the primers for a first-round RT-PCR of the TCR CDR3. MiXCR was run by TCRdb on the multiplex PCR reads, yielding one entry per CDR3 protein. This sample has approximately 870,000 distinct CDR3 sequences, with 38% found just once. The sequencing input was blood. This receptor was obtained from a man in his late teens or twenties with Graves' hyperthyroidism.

The CDR3 bases are TGCAGTTCGATTGGGATGAACACTGAAGCTTTCTTT. It codes for CSSIGMNTEAFF. The J gene is TRBJ1-1, the V gene TRBV29-1; D gene ambiguous. Germline CDR1 and CDR2: SQVTM and ANQGSEA. The CDR3 is 12 residues long.